The 4 T cell receptor beta chains given below trace back to one sample, sequenced in a study of T cell responses to AZD1222 COVID-19 vaccine. The assay was immunoSEQ multiplex PCR, and TCRdb's table has in-frame clones only and misses some. The sample carries some 100,000 clones, around nine tenths recorded once. The material was peripheral blood, obtained 28 days after the second AZD1222 dose. The receptors come from an adult who received the AZD1222 COVID-19 vaccine.

The genes are TRBV15 and TRBJ1-4; 7 bases agree with TRBD1. This CDR3 has 19 residues. The germline V gene encodes CDR1 LNHNV and CDR2 YYDKDF (reference sequence). V lost 4 bases and J lost 3; bases outside the gene matches: 17. CDR3 bases: TGTGCCACCAGCAAAAGGACAGGTCTGCAGGAGAAAGCTAATGAAAAACTGTTTTTT. Translating it yields CATSKRTGLQEKANEKLFF.

This sequence joins TRBV11-3 and TRBJ1-1; D not resolved. The V end was cut by 6 bases, the J end by 2 bases, with 13 bases between. Germline CDR1 and CDR2: SGHNT and YENEEA. The CDR3 extends over 14 amino acids. Here the CDR3 reads CASRGTALNTEAFF. As DNA, the CDR3 is TGTGCCAGCAGGGGTACGGCCCTTAACACTGAAGCTTTCTTT. Full variable domain (remainder filled in from reference TRBV11-3 and TRBJ1-1): EAGVVQSPRYKIIEKKQPVAFWCNPISGHNTLYWYLQNLGQGPELLIRYENEEAVDDSQLPKDRFSAERLKGVDSTLKIQPAELGDSAVYLCASRGTALNTEAFFGQGTRLTVV.

The chain uses TRBV15 and TRBJ1-5; tentative D call: TRBD1 (6 bases). The germline V gene has CDR1 LNHNV and CDR2 YYDKDF (reference sequence). V was clipped by 0 bases and J by 3 bases, with 12 bases between them. The CDR3 covers 16 residues. CDR3 region: CATSRDRGQPNQPQHF. The CDR3 DNA sequence: TGTGCCACCAGCAGAGATCGCGGACAGCCCAATCAGCCCCAGCATTTT.

The chain joins TRBV6-2 or TRBV6-3 to TRBJ1-2, with D maybe TRBD1 (5 bases). Germline CDR1 MNHEY, CDR2 SVGEGT. V was cut by 1 base and J by 4 bases, with 10 bases left in between. The CDR3 sequence is 14 residues long. CDR3 in amino acids: CASSYLRQIYGYTF. The DNA of the CDR3 is TGTGCCAGCAGTTACTTAAGACAGATCTATGGCTACACCTTC.